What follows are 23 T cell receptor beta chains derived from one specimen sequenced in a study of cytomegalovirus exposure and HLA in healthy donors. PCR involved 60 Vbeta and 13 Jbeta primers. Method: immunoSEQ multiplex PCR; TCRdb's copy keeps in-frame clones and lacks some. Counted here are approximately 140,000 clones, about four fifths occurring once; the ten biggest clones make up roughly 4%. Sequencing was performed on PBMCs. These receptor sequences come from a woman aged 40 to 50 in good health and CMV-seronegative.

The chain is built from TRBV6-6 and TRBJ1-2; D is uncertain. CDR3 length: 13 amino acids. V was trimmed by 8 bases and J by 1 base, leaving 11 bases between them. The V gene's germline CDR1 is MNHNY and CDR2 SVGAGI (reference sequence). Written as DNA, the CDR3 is TGTGCCAGCGTGGCGGATTTTAACTATGGCTACACCTTC. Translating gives CASVADFNYGYTF.

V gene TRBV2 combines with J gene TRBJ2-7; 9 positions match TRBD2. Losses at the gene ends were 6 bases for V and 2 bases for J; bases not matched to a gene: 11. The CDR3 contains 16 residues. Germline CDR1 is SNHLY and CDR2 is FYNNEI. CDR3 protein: CASRATLAGPTYEQYF. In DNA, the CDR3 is TGTGCCAGCAGGGCGACTCTAGCGGGACCCACCTACGAGCAGTACTTC.

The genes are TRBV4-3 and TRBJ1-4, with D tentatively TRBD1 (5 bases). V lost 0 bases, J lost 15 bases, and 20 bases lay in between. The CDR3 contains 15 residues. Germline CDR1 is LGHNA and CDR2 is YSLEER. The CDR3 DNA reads TGCGCCAGCAGCCAAGAATCGGGGGGTCCCCAAAGGGTGTTTTTT. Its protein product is CASSQESGGPQRVFF.

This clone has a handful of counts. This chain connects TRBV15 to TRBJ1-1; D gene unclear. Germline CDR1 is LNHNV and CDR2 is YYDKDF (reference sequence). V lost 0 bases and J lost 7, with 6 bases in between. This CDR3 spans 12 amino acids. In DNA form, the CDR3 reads TGTGCCACCAGCAGAGATGCCTATGAAGCTTTCTTT. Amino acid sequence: CATSRDAYEAFF.

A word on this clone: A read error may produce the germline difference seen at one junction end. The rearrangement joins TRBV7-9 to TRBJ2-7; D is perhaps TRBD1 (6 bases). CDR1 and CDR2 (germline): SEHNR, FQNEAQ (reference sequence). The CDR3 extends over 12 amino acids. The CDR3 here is CSSSSPGQEQYF. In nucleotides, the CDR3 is TGTTCCAGCAGCTCCCCGGGACAAGAGCAGTACTTC.

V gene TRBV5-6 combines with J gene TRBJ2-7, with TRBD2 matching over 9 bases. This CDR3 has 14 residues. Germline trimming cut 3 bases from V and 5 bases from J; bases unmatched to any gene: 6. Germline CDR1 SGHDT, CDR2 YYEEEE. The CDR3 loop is CASSWGTSRDEQYF. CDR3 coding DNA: TGTGCCAGCAGCTGGGGGACTAGCCGCGACGAGCAGTACTTC.

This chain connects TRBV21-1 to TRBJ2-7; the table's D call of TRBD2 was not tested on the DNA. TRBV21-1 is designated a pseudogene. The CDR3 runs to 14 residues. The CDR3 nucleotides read TGTGCCAGCAGCAGGCAGCGGGGGCGGTACGAGCAGTACTTC. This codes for CASSRQRGRYEQYF.

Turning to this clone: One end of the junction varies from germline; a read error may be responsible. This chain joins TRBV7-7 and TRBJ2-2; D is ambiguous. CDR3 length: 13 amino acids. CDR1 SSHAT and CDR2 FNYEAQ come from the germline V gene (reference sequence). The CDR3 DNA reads TGTGCTAGCAGCGCGTCGAACACCGGGGAGCTGTTTTTT. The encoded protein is CASSASNTGELFF.

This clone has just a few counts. The CDR3 protein is CASSLASGRVFF. For the CDR3, the DNA is TGTGCCAGCAGCTTGGCTAGCGGGAGGGTGTTCTTC. The chain is built from TRBV5-6 and TRBJ2-1; 12 positions match TRBD2. Trimming cost V 0 bases and J 15 bases; bases outside gene matches: 1. The CDR3 sequence is 12 residues long. Germline CDR1 is SGHDT and CDR2 is YYEEEE.

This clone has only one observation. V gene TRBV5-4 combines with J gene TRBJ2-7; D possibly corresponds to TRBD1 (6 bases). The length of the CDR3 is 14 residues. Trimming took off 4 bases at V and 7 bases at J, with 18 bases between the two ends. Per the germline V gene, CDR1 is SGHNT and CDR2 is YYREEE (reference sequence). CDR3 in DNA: TGTGCCAGCAGCGGGGGCTTGGCAGGGTGGGAGCAGTACTTC. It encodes CASSGGLAGWEQYF.

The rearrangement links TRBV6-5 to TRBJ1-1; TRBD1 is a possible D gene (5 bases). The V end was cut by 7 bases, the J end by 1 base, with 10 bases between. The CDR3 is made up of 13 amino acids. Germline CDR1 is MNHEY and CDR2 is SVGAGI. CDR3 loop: CASKPTANTEAFF. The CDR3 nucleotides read TGTGCCAGCAAACCGACAGCGAACACTGAAGCTTTCTTT.

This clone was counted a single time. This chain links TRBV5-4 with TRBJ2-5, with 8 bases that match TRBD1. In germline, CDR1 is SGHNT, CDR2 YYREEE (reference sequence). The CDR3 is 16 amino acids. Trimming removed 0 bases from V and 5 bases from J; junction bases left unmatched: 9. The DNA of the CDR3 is TGTGCCAGCAGCTTGGCAGGGGGCCAAGTATGGGAGACCCAGTACTTC. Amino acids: CASSLAGGQVWETQYF.

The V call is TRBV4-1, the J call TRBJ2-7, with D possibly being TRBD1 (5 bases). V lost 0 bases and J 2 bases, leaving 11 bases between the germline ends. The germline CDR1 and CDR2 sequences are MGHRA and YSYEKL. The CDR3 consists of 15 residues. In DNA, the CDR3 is TGCGCCAGCAGCCAAGAAGGGGTACCCCCCTACGAGCAGTACTTC. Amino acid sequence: CASSQEGVPPYEQYF.

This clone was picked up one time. The CDR3 DNA follows: TGTGCCAGCAGCACCCGACTAGCGGGATCCTACAATGAGCAGTTCTTC. It yields the protein CASSTRLAGSYNEQFF. The V gene is TRBV5-4, the J gene TRBJ2-1, with 11 bases lining up with TRBD2. This CDR3 is 16 amino acids long. Germline CDR1 reads SGHNT; CDR2 reads YYREEE (reference sequence). V was pared by 4 bases and J by 1 base, with 4 bases of the junction left unmatched.

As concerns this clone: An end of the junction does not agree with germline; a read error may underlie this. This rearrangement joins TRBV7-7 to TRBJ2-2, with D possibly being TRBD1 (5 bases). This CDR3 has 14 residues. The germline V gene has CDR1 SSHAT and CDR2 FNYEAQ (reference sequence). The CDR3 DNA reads TGTGCTAGCAGCTCGACAGTGAACACCGGGGAGCTGTTTTTT. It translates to CASSSTVNTGELFF.

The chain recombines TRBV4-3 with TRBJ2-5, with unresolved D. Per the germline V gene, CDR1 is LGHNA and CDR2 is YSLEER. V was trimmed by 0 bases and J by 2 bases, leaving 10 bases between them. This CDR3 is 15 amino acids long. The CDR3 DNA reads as TGCGCCAGCAGCCAAGATTGGGCAGTGCAAGAGACCCAGTACTTC. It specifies CASSQDWAVQETQYF.

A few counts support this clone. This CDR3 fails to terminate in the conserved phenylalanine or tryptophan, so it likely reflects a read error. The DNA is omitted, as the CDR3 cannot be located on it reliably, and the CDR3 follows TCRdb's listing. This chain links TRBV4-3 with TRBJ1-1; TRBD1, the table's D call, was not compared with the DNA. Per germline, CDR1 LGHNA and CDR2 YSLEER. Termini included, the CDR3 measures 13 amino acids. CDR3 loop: CASSQDKWQARFC.

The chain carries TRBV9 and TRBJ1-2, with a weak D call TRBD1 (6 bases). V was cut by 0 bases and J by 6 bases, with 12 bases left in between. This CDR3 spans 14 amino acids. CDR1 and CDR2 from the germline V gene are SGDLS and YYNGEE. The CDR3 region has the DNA TGTGCCAGCAGCGTAGCTGGGGGGGCTAATGGCTACACCTTC. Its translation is CASSVAGGANGYTF.

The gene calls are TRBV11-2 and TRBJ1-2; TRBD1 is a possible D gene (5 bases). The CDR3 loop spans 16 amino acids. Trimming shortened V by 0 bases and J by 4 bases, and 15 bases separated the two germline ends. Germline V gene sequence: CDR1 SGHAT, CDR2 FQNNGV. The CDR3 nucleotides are TGTGCCAGCAGCTTAGATTTGGGGCAGGGTCCCTATGGCTACACCTTC. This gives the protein CASSLDLGQGPYGYTF.

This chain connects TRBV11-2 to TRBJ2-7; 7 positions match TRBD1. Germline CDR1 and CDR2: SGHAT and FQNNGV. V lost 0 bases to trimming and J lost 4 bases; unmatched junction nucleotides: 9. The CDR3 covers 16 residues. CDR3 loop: CASSLDRTGVKYEQYF. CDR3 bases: TGTGCCAGCAGCTTAGATCGAACAGGGGTAAAGTACGAGCAGTACTTC.

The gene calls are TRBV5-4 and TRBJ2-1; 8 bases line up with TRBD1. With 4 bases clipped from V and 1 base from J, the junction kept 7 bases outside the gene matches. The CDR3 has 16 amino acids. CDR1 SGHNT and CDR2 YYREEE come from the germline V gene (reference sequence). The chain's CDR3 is CASSDERTGSYNEQFF. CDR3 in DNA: TGTGCCAGCAGCGATGAGAGGACAGGGTCCTACAATGAGCAGTTCTTC.

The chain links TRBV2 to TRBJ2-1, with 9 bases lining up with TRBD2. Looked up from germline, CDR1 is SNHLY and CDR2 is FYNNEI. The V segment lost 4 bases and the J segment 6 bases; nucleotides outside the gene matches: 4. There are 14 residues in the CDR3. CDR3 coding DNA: TGTGCCAGCAGTGTGGGCGGGAGGGTCAATGAGCAGTTCTTC. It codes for CASSVGGRVNEQFF.

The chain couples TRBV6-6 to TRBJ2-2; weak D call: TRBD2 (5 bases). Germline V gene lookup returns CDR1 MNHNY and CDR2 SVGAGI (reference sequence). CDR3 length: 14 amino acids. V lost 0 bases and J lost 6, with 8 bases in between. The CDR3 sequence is CASSYSIGAGELFF. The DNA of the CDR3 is TGTGCCAGCAGTTACTCGATCGGGGCCGGGGAGCTGTTTTTT.